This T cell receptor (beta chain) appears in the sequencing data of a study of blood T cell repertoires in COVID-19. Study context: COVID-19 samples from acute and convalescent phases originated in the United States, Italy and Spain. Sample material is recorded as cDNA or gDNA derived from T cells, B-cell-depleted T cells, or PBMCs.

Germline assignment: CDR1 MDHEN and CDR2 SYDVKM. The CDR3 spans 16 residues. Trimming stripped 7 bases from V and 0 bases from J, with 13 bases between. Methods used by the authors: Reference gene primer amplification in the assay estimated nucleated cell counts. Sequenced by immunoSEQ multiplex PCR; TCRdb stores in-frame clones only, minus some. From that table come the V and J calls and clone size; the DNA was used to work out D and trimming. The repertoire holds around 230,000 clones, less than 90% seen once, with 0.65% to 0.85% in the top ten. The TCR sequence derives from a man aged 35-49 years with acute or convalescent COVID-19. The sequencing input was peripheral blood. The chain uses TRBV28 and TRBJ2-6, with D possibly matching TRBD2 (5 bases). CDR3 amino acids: CASKVEGISGANVLTF. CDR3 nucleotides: TGTGCCAGCAAGGTTGAGGGAATCTCTGGGGCCAACGTCCTGACTTTC.